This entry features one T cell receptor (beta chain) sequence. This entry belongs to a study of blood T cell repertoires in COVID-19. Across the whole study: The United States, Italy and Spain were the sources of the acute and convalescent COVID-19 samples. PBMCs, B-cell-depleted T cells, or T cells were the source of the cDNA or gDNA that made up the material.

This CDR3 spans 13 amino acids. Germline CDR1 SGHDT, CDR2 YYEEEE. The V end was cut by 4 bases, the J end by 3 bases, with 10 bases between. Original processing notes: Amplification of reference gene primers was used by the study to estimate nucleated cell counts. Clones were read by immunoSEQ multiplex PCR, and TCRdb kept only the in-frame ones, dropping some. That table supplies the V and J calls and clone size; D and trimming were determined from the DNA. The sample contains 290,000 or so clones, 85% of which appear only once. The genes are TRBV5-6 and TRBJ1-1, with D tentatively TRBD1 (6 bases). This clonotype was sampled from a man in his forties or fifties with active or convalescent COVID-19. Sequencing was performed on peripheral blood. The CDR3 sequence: CASSRTGYTEAFF. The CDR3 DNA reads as TGTGCCAGCAGCCGAACAGGGTACACTGAAGCTTTCTTT. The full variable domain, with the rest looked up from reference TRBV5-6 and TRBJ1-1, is DAGVTQSPTHLIKTRGQQVTLRCSPKSGHDTVSWYQQALGQGPQFIFQYYEEEERQRGNFPDRFSGHQFPNYSSELNVNALLLGDSALYLCASSRTGYTEAFFGQGTRLTVV.